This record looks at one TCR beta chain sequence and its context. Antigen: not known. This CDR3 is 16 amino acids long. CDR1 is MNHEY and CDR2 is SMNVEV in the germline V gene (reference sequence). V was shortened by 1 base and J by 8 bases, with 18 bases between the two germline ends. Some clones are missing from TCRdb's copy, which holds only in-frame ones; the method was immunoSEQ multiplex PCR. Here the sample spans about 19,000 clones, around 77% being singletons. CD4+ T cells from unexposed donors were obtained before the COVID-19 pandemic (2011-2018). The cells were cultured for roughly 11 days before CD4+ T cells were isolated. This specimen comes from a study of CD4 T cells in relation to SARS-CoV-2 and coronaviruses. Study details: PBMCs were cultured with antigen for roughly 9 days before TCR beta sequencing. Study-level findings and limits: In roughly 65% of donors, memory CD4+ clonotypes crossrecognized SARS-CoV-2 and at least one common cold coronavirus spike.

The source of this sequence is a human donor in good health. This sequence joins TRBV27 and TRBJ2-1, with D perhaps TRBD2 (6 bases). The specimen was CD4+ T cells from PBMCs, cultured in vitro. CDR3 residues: CASSLFFGGDLYEQFF. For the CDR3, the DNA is TGTGCCAGCAGTTTATTCTTCGGGGGAGACCTTTATGAGCAGTTCTTC.